The sample holds one count of the clone carrying this T cell receptor beta chain. Antigen: not known. Making TCR cDNA involved 5'RACE template switching, which added UMIs and a universal primer site. In TCRdb, the 5' RACE reads were re-called with MiXCR into one record per CDR3 protein. The sample yields a few hundred thousand distinct CDR3 sequences, 11% seen once. This sample is drawn from a study of T cells after yellow fever vaccination. Regarding the study as a whole: The booster response re-showed most primary clones: approximately 95% CD4, approximately 90% CD8.

J lost 3 bases, V lost 3 bases, and 12 bases had no gene match. The CDR3 is 17 residues long. Germline V gives CDR1 KGHSH, CDR2 LQKENI. The sequence was obtained from a man aged 18 to 29 who received the YFV17D yellow fever vaccine. The chain joins TRBV18 to TRBJ1-1, with 8 positions matching TRBD1. This sample comprised PBMCs, obtained on the day of the first yellow fever vaccination. For the CDR3, the DNA is TGTGCCAGCTCACCGACACTACAGGGGGTGGCGGACACTGAAGCTTTCTTT. This gives the protein CASSPTLQGVADTEAFF.